This T cell receptor (beta chain) was profiled in a study of regulatory T cells in long-lasting Graves disease. Study outcomes and limitations: The study found TRBV28, TRBJ1-2 and TRBJ2-5 favored in persistent disease. Persistent Graves' patients possessed reduced TCR diversity relative to recently diagnosed ones.

The TCR beta library used iRepertoire HTBI primers with Arm-PCR amplification of CDR3. MiXCR, applied by TCRdb to the multiplex PCR reads, yields one record per CDR3 protein. The sample lists 700,000 or so distinct CDR3 sequences; roughly 30% were seen once. With regard to this clonotype: Its cognate antigen is unknown.

The length of the CDR3 is 16 residues. The V and J ends lost 7 bases and 0 bases respectively, with 16 bases between them. Looked up from germline, CDR1 is ENHRY and CDR2 is SYGVKD. The time point here: persistent/refractory GD, antithyroid drugs over 5 years with positive TRAb. TCR sequences were obtained from RNA taken from PBMCs. An endocrinology department located in Xi'an, China, was where the patients came from. Sample: peripheral blood mononuclear cells (PBMCs), taken when the disease was refractory, from a patient treated with antithyroid drugs. This receptor was taken from a female donor with Graves disease. This chain joins TRBV10-3 and TRBJ1-3, with TRBD1 as a possible D gene (5 bases). The CDR3 protein is CAITAGTSSSGNTIYF. The CDR3 DNA reads TGTGCCATCACCGCGGGGACGTCGAGCTCTGGAAACACCATATATTTT.